This T cell receptor beta chain derives from a study of graft-versus-host responses after intestinal transplantation. Study overall: Recipients received multivisceral, liver-intestinal, or isolated intestinal transplants. Study-wide points: GvH clones surfaced in recipient marrow, some emerging earlier in ileum or blood.

Sequencing used immunoSEQ multiplex PCR; TCRdb keeps in-frame clones, though not all of them. This sample has around 110,000 clones; 90% occur once, and the top ten carry about 0.18%. The CDR3 contains 16 residues. CDR1 KGHSH and CDR2 LQKENI come from the germline V gene. Germline trimming cut 10 bases from V and 0 bases from J; bases unmatched to any gene: 9. Concerning this clone: The antigen is not known.

The gene calls are TRBV18 and TRBJ2-6; TRBD1 matches 7 bases. The clonotype comes from a human donor who received an intestinal transplant. The sample was unstimulated CD4+ T cells sorted from spleen or lymph node cells, taken before intestinal transplant. CDR3 in DNA: TGTGCCACTTCACAGGGGCTGGACTCTGGGGCCAACGTCCTGACTTTC. It encodes CATSQGLDSGANVLTF. Together with reference TRBV18 and TRBJ2-6, the CDR3 gives the full variable domain: NAGVMQNPRHLVRRRGQEARLRCSPMKGHSHVYWYRQLPEEGLKFMVYLQKENIIDESGMPKERFSAEFPKEGPSILRIQQVVRGDSAAYFCATSQGLDSGANVLTFGAGSRLTVL.